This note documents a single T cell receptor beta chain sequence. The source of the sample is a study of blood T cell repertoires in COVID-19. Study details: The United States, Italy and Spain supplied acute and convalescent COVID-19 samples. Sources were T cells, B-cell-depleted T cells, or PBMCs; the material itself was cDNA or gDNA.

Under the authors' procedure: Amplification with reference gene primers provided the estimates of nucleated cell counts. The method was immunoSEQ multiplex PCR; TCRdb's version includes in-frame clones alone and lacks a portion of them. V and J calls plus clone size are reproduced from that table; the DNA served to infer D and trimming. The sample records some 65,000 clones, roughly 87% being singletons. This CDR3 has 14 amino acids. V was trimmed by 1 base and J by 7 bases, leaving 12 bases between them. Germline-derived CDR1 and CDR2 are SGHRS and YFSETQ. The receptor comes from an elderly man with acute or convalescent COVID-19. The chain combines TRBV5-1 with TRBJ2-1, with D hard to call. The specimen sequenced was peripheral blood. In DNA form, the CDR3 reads TGCGCCAGCAGCTTGTCAACTCCCGGTAATGAGCAGTTCTTC. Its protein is CASSLSTPGNEQFF.